This TCR beta chain comes out of a study of Ad26.COV2.S vaccination and SARS-CoV-2 variants. Findings of the study overall: Recipients of vaccine and of placebo showed similar breadth of their non-spike TCR repertoires. Spike-specific responses of CD8+ and CD4+ T cells were reported to display substantial breadth after vaccination.

With regard to this clone: What it binds is not known.

After removal of 6 bases from V and 4 bases from J, the junction contained 6 bases not matched to a gene. CDR3 length: 14 amino acids. Germline loops: CDR1 MNHEY, CDR2 SMNVEV (reference sequence). TCRdb keeps only in-frame clones here, not all; method: immunoSEQ multiplex PCR. The repertoire holds about 350,000 clones, with under 95% as singletons. This clonotype originated in a human donor who had recovered from COVID-19. The input for sequencing was peripheral blood, taken after recovery from COVID-19. This chain joins TRBV27 and TRBJ2-3; 8 bases agree with TRBD2. The CDR3 spells CASSRLARADTQYF. The CDR3 DNA reads as TGTGCCAGCAGCCGACTAGCGAGGGCAGATACGCAGTATTTT.